The source of this TCR beta chain is a study of vaccination effects on CD4 cells after COVID-19. CD4+ T cells specific for antigen were expanded with viral peptide pools by the ViraFEST assay before sequencing. Scientists isolated CD4+ T cells after a roughly 10-day culture period ended. Participants got two doses of BNT162b2 or mRNA-1273 vaccine. The V segment lost 5 bases and the J segment 11 bases; nucleotides outside the gene matches: 9. This CDR3 has 14 residues. The germline V gene has CDR1 MNHNY and CDR2 SVGAGI (reference sequence). Only in-frame clones appear in the TCRdb table, and some are missing; sequencing was by immunoSEQ multiplex PCR. Of 25,000 to 30,000 clones listed, roughly 76% are singletons. In the case of this clone: Antigen specificity is unknown.

Regarding the study as a whole: After vaccination of healthy people, only 1 of 255 vaccine-induced clones cross-reacted with common cold coronaviruses.

This TCR came from a human donor who received a COVID-19 vaccine. Some clones in this sample may be carry-over from other donors' samples. The chain carries TRBV6-6 and TRBJ1-1, with 12 bases that match TRBD1. The sequences come from CD4+ T cells from PBMCs cultured with SARS-CoV-2 spike peptides, collected after COVID-19 vaccination. Written as DNA, the CDR3 is TGTGCCAGCAGTAGCCGGGACAGGGGGCGGTCGGCTTTCTTT. Its translation: CASSSRDRGRSAFF.